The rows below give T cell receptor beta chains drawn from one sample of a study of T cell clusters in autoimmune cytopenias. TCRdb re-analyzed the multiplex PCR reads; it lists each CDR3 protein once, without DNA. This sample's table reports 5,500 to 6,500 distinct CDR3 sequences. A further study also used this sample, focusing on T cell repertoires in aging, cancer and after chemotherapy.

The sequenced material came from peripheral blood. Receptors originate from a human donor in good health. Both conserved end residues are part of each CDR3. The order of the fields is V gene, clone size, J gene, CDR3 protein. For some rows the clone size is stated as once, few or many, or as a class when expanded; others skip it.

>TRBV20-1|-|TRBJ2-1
CSASIRDNEQFF
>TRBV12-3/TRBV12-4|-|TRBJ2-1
CASSSRDPLSSYNEQFF
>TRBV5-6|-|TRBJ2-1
CASSTRQGEGNPLKGQFF
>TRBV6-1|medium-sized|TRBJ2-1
CASSEDGSYNEQFF
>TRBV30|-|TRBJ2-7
CAWSNIPETYEQYF
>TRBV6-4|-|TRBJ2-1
CASSGGGGGYNEQFF
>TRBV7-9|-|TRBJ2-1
CASSPQGQGAMNEQFF
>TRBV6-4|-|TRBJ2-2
CASSDSSDTGELFF
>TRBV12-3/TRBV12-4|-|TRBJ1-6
CASSGLEWGQDYSPLHF
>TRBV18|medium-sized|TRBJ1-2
CASSEWDRDIWGYTF
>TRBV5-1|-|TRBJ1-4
CASSPPGQEGNEKLFF
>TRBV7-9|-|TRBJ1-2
CASSLGTAGGYTF
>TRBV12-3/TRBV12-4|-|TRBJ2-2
CASSFLGYTGELFF
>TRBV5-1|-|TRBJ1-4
CASSLGLHRDSEKLFF
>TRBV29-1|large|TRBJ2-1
CSVERASGSNEQFF
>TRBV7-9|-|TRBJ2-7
CASSSWASGTYEQYF
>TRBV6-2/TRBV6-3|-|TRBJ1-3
CASSLRGSGNTIYF
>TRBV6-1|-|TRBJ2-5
CASSPQGGAGAETQYF
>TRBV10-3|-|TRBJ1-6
CAIRDRGLGSPLHF
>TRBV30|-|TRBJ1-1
CACRDSQGWNTEAFF
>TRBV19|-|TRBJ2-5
CASSRGTSGRETQYF
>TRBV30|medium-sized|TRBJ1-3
CAWNGPVGGGSGNTIYF
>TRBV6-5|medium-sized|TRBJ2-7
CASSYSFRALSYEQYF
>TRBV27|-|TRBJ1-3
CASSGGENTIYF
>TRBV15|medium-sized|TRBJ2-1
CATSWGQAGNEQFF
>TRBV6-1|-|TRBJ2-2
CASSDILAGVFTGELFF
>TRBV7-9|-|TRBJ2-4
CASSSTGGANIQYF
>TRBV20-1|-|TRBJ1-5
CSASWQREQPQHF
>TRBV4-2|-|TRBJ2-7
CASSQEGDRGPKQYF
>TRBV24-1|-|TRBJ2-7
CATSEPGQGIYEQYF
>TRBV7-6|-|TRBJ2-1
CASSLLDRELYNEQFF
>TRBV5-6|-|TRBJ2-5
CASSLLNQIQETQYF
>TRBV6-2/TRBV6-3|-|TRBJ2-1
CASSRGGAGGNEQFF
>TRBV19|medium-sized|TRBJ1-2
CASSLYSASDPYGYTF
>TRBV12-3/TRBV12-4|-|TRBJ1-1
CASSMNSAPMNTEAFF
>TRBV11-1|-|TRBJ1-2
CASSLRSSNYGYTF
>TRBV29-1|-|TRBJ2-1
CSVEDQRVPPGTSGSNEQFF
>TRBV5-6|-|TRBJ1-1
CASSLTGANTEAFF
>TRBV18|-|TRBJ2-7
CASRLASSYEQYF
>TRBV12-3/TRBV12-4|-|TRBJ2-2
CASSGRDSENTGELFF
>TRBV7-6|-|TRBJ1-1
CASSIRQGNTEAFF
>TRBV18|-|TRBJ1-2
CASSPTGTTHGYTF
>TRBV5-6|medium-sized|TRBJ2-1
CASSLGLAGHNEQFF
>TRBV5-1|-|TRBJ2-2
CASSLQGSGELFF
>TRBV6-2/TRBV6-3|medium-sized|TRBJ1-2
CASSYSDRSYYGYTF
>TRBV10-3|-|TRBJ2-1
CAITPGQGDNEQFF
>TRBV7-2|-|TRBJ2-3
CASTRGRSGTQYF
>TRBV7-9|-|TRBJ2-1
CASSLVTISSYNEQFF
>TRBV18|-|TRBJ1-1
CASSPLQDHTEAFF
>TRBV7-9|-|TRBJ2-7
CASSLAGGGYEQYF
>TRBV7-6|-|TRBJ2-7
CASSLGRGQEQYF
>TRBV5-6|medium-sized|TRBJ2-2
CASSFPGPNTGELFF
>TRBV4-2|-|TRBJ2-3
CASSQGRTDTDTQYF
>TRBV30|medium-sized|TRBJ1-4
CAWSVGNSVATNEKLFF
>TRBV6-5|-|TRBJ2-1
CASTNGPFYNEQFF
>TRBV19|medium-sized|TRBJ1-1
CASTPTRRELNTEAFF
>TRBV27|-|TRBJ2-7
CASVSSSYEQYF
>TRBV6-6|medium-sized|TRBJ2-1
CASIGPNYNEQFF
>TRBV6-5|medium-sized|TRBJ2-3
CASSPTTASGGTDTQYF